This passage covers 3 T cell receptor beta chains from one sample sequenced in a study of blood T cell dynamics during melanoma immunotherapy. The repertoire was sequenced with immunoSEQ multiplex PCR; TCRdb's copy has only in-frame clones and lacks some. The sample has 8,500 or so clones; around 90% are singletons. The time point is: week 3, after first cycle of checkpoint inhibitor. The sample consisted of blood, taken from a patient treated with checkpoint blockade. All receptors come from a human donor with melanoma.

V usage is TRBV19 and J usage is TRBJ1-2; D is uncertain. CDR1 and CDR2 from the germline V gene are LNHDA and SQIVND (reference sequence). The CDR3 loop spans 14 amino acids. Trimming removed 0 bases from V and 4 bases from J, with 9 bases in between. In nucleotides, the CDR3 is TGTGCCAGTAGTATAGACCAGAACCTCTATGGCTACACCTTC. The encoded protein is CASSIDQNLYGYTF. Combining the CDR3 with reference TRBV19 and TRBJ1-2 gives the whole variable domain DGGITQSPKYLFRKEGQNVTLSCEQNLNHDAMYWYRQDPGQGLRLIYYSQIVNDFQKGDIAEGYSVSREKKESFPLTVTSAQKNPTAFYLCASSIDQNLYGYTFGSGTRLTVV.

This clone appeared a few times. V and J are TRBV2 and TRBJ1-1; TRBD1 matches at 8 bases. V dropped 5 bases and J dropped 0; count of bases not matched to a gene: 5. This CDR3 has 15 amino acids. Germline assignment: CDR1 SNHLY and CDR2 FYNNEI. The CDR3 coding sequence is TGTGCCAGCAGTCGGACAGGGTGGGTGAACACTGAAGCTTTCTTT. Translation gives CASSRTGWVNTEAFF.

The chain couples TRBV7-9 to TRBJ1-2; 7 bases map to TRBD1. V was pared by 4 bases and J by 10 bases, with 9 bases of the junction left unmatched. The germline CDR1 and CDR2 sequences are SEHNR and FQNEAQ (reference sequence). CDR3 length: 13 residues. The CDR3 here is CASSYARGQFYTF. The CDR3 DNA is TGTGCCAGCAGCTACGCCAGGGGACAGTTCTACACCTTC.